The clone carrying this T cell receptor (beta chain) has a single count. V lost 5 bases to trimming and J lost 4 bases; unmatched junction nucleotides: 9. Looked up from germline, CDR1 is MNHEY and CDR2 is SMNVEV (reference sequence). CDR3 length: 15 residues. Profiling relied on immunoSEQ multiplex PCR, and the TCRdb table lists in-frame clones only, not all of them. Counted here are 130,000 to 150,000 clones, 84% occurring once; the ten biggest clones make up approximately 10%. The entry originates in a study of blood T cell repertoires in COVID-19. Study summary: In each case, the material was cDNA or gDNA derived from T cells, B-cell-depleted T cells, or PBMCs.

The clonotype originates from a man aged 60-69 years with active or convalescent COVID-19. This sequence joins TRBV27 and TRBJ2-7; TRBD2 matches at 9 bases. Sequencing input: peripheral blood. As DNA, the CDR3 is TGTGCCAGCAGTCCACCGGGACTAGCAGGTTACGAGCAGTACTTC. Protein sequence: CASSPPGLAGYEQYF.